These 15 T cell receptor beta chains share one sample of origin, sequenced in a study of identical twins. TCRdb reanalysed the 5' RACE reads using MiXCR and keeps one entry per CDR3 protein. The sample yields approximately 350,000 distinct CDR3 sequences, approximately 13% seen once. These data were likewise used in another study, on yellow fever vaccine responses in identical twins.

The sequenced sample consisted of CD8+ T cells sorted from blood. These receptors came from a woman under 30 in good health.

This chain connects TRBV5-1 to TRBJ2-3; D gene uncertain. Germline CDR1 reads SGHRS; CDR2 reads YFSETQ. The length of the CDR3 is 16 residues. Trimming removed 0 bases from V and 3 bases from J, with 14 bases in between. CDR3 residues: CASSLEGTLATDTQYF. The CDR3 coding sequence is TGCGCCAGCAGCTTGGAGGGTACACTTGCTACAGATACGCAGTATTTT.

The V and J genes are TRBV12-3 or TRBV12-4 and TRBJ2-7; tentatively, D is TRBD1 or TRBD2 (5 bases each). This CDR3 has 12 amino acids. V lost 4 bases and J 5 bases, leaving 9 bases between the germline ends. CDR3 residues: CASSSGTHEQYV. The CDR3 DNA is TGTGCCAGCAGTTCCGGGACCCACGAGCAGTACGTC.

This clonotype was observed a few times. The chain recombines TRBV9 with TRBJ1-3; 9 bases line up with TRBD1. Trimming removed 4 bases from V and 5 bases from J; junction bases left unmatched: 13. Germline assignment: CDR1 SGDLS and CDR2 YYNGEE. The CDR3 is 17 amino acids. The DNA of the CDR3 is TGTGCCAGCAGCCTGCTCTCGACAGGGGGGTTAAGAAACACCATATATTTT. Translating gives CASSLLSTGGLRNTIYF.

The rearrangement uses TRBV2 and TRBJ1-2, with no clear D. CDR1 is SNHLY, CDR2 FYNNEI, per germline. This CDR3 comprises 15 residues. The ends were cut back, 0 bases at V and 7 bases at J, with 15 bases in the middle. CDR3 loop: CASSEAAAGSGGYTF. CDR3 in DNA: TGTGCCAGCAGTGAAGCGGCGGCAGGTTCTGGTGGCTACACCTTC.

The V and J genes are TRBV15 and TRBJ2-6; D tentatively fits TRBD1 or TRBD2 (5 bases each). The V and J ends lost 3 bases and 0 bases respectively, with 9 bases between them. The CDR3 runs to 16 residues. Germline CDR1 LNHNV, CDR2 YYDKDF (reference sequence). This chain's CDR3 is CATSSARGSGANVLTF. The DNA for the CDR3 is TGTGCCACCAGCAGTGCGAGGGGCTCTGGGGCCAACGTCCTGACTTTC.

This clonotype has just a few counts. The V call is TRBV7-7, the J call TRBJ2-7, with D unresolved. The germline gives CDR1 SSHAT, CDR2 FNYEAQ (reference sequence). The CDR3 spans 14 residues. The germline V and J ends were trimmed by 1 base and 4 bases, with 11 bases remaining between them. The CDR3 bases are TGTGCCAGCAGCTTAGGGAGTAGTTCGTACGAGCAGTACTTC. This gives the protein CASSLGSSSYEQYF. The whole variable domain, filled in from reference TRBV7-7 and TRBJ2-7, reads GAGVSQSPRYKVTKRGQDVTLRCDPISSHATLYWYQQALGQGPEFLTYFNYEAQPDKSGLPSDRFSAERPEGSISTLTIQRTEQRDSAMYRCASSLGSSSYEQYFGPGTRLTVT.

In this sample, this clonotype turned up a few times. This chain uses TRBV9 with TRBJ2-4; D possibly matches TRBD1 or TRBD2 (6 bases each). V shed 2 bases and J shed 8 bases, with 17 bases lying between them. CDR1 is SGDLS, CDR2 YYNGEE, per germline. The CDR3 loop spans 15 amino acids. The CDR3 here is CASSVTGAGVDIQYF. The CDR3 DNA follows: TGTGCCAGCAGCGTGACGGGGGCAGGGGTTGACATTCAGTACTTC.

The CDR3 region is CASSLTLAGKDEQFF. CDR3 nucleotide sequence: TGTGCCAGCAGCTTAACTCTAGCGGGAAAGGATGAGCAGTTCTTC. J is TRBJ2-1 and V is TRBV7-3; 9 nucleotides agree with TRBD2. The CDR3 length is 15 residues. Germline CDR1 and CDR2: SGHTA and FQGTGA. V was pared by 0 bases and J by 8 bases, with 5 bases of the junction left unmatched.

This clonotype was detected ten times or more. The CDR3 DNA reads as TGCGCCAGCAGCGGGGATTTGGGCAATCAGCCCCAGCATTTT. Amino acid sequence: CASSGDLGNQPQHF. The chain links TRBV4-1 to TRBJ1-5, with D uncertain. The CDR3 spans 14 residues. Trimming cost V 5 bases and J 2 bases, with 10 bases left between them. In germline, CDR1 is MGHRA, CDR2 YSYEKL.

The gene calls are TRBV3-1 and TRBJ2-1; D assignment may be TRBD1 or TRBD2 (5 bases each). The CDR3 covers 13 residues. Germline lookup yields CDR1 LGHDT and CDR2 YNNKEL (reference sequence). Trimming pared 3 bases from V and 8 bases from J, leaving 11 bases between. The CDR3 is CASSQPGTDEQFF. The CDR3 DNA reads as TGTGCCAGCAGCCAGCCCGGGACGGATGAGCAGTTCTTC.

This chain connects TRBV7-9 to TRBJ2-4; D might be TRBD1 (5 bases). This CDR3 has 17 residues. Germline V gene data show CDR1 as SEHNR and CDR2 as FQNEAQ (reference sequence). Trimming left V 4 bases short and J 1 base short, with 17 bases between. CDR3: CASSSSFEGVAKNIQYF. The CDR3 coding sequence is TGTGCCAGCAGCTCCTCCTTTGAAGGGGTTGCCAAAAACATTCAGTACTTC.

In its sample, this clonotype was seen many times. DNA for the CDR3: TGCGCCAGCAGTGCTGGCGGGGAGCTGTTTTTT. It specifies CASSAGGELFF. V and J are TRBV10-1 and TRBJ2-2, with D hard to call. Trimming shortened V by 4 bases and J by 7 bases, and 4 bases separated the two germline ends. This CDR3 region has 11 residues. CDR1 WNHNN and CDR2 SYGVQD come from the germline V gene (reference sequence).

The gene calls are TRBV27 and TRBJ2-1; the D gene is possibly TRBD1 (9 bases). CDR1 is MNHEY, CDR2 SMNVEV, per germline (reference sequence). Trimming left V 8 bases short and J 8 bases short, with 22 bases between. This CDR3 comprises 15 residues. DNA for the CDR3: TGTGCCAGCTCTCGGGGGGGGACAGGGAGACATGAGCAGTTCTTC. Translated: CASSRGGTGRHEQFF.

This clonotype was observed at least ten times. This chain uses TRBV4-1 with TRBJ2-7, with 7 bases that match TRBD2. Per the germline V gene, CDR1 is MGHRA and CDR2 is YSYEKL. The CDR3 has 15 amino acids. Trimming cost V 3 bases and J 3 bases; bases outside gene matches: 8. The DNA of the CDR3 is TGCGCCAGCAGCCAGGACGCGGGAGAGTACTACGAGCAGTACTTC. Amino acid sequence: CASSQDAGEYYEQYF.

This clonotype was observed a handful of times. The chain couples TRBV3-1 to TRBJ2-7; TRBD1 aligns across 7 bases. CDR3 length equals 16 residues. Germline CDR1 LGHDT, CDR2 YNNKEL (reference sequence). Germline trimming cut 2 bases from V and 2 bases from J; bases unmatched to any gene: 9. The CDR3 DNA follows: TGTGCCAGCAGCCAACAGACAGGGATCCCCACCTACGAGCAGTACTTC. It encodes CASSQQTGIPTYEQYF.